This entry lists 26 T cell receptor beta chains sequenced from one sample in a study of blood T cell repertoires in COVID-19. Clones were sequenced by immunoSEQ multiplex PCR, and TCRdb holds only the in-frame ones, with some missing. Of under 200,000 clones in the sample, 65% to 85% were seen once. Sequenced input: peripheral blood. The receptors derive from a man in his sixties with active or convalescent COVID-19.

This clone occurred a few times. The genes are TRBV6-2 or TRBV6-3 and TRBJ2-1, with 10 bases lining up with TRBD2. Trimming at V came to 6 bases and at J to 15 bases, leaving 11 bases not matched to a gene. Per the germline V gene, CDR1 is MNHEY and CDR2 is SVGEGT. The CDR3 loop spans 13 amino acids. The DNA of the CDR3 is TGTGCCAGCAGCCGCCAGGCTAGCGGGAGATGGTTCTTC. Its translation is CASSRQASGRWFF.

This clone was seen just once. The chain uses TRBV4-2 and TRBJ2-1, with 11 bases identical to TRBD2. The CDR3 sequence is 16 residues long. The germline gives CDR1 LGHNA, CDR2 YNFKEQ. With 0 bases clipped from V and 5 bases from J, the junction kept 3 bases outside the gene matches. The DNA of the CDR3 is TGTGCCAGCAGCCAAGAGGGACTAGCGGTAAACAATGAGCAGTTCTTC. It codes for CASSQEGLAVNNEQFF.

This clone has just a few counts. In DNA, the CDR3 is TGTGCCAGCAGTTTAAGAGCGGCCTATAGCACAGATACGCAGTATTTT. It codes for CASSLRAAYSTDTQYF. The chain joins TRBV28 to TRBJ2-3, with TRBD2 as a possible D gene (5 bases). V was shortened by 2 bases and J by 0 bases, with 12 bases between the two germline ends. The CDR3 has 16 amino acids. Germline V gives CDR1 MDHEN, CDR2 SYDVKM.

This clone was seen more than once but under ten times. The chain has TRBV7-9 and TRBJ2-1, with a tentative D call TRBD1 (6 bases). Germline CDR1 reads SEHNR; CDR2 reads FQNEAQ (reference sequence). The germline V and J ends were trimmed by 5 bases and 5 bases, with 16 bases remaining between them. CDR3 length: 15 residues. The CDR3 spells CASSSGPGDNNEQFF. The CDR3 DNA is TGTGCCAGCAGCAGTGGCCCCGGGGACAACAATGAGCAGTTCTTC.

V and J are TRBV7-9 and TRBJ2-3; TRBD2 aligns across 12 bases. Germline CDR1 is SEHNR and CDR2 is FQNEAQ (reference sequence). The CDR3 covers 16 residues. V shed 5 bases and J 4 bases; nucleotides not matched to a gene: 7. This CDR3 is CASSETSGRSSDTQYF. Here the CDR3 DNA reads TGTGCCAGCAGCGAGACTAGCGGGAGATCGTCAGATACGCAGTATTTT.

The chain has TRBV20-1 and TRBJ2-7; D is possibly TRBD2 (5 bases). The germline CDR1 and CDR2 sequences are DFQATT and SNEGSKA (reference sequence). Trimming shortened V by 3 bases and J by 3 bases, and 15 bases separated the two germline ends. CDR3 length equals 14 residues. CDR3 in amino acids: CSASTSGRNYEQYF. The CDR3 DNA sequence: TGCAGTGCTAGTACCAGCGGCCGTAACTACGAGCAGTACTTC.

The V and J genes are TRBV4-3 and TRBJ1-3, with D perhaps matching TRBD1 (5 bases). The germline V and J ends were trimmed by 1 base and 4 bases, with 5 bases remaining between them. CDR3 size: 13 residues. Germline values: CDR1 LGHNA, CDR2 YSLEER. The CDR3 sequence is CASSQGTGNTIYF. The DNA for the CDR3 is TGCGCCAGCAGCCAAGGGACAGGAAACACCATATATTTT.

The chain has TRBV6-6 and TRBJ1-1; 10 nucleotides align to TRBD1. The germline gives CDR1 MNHNY, CDR2 SVGAGI (reference sequence). Unmatched junction bases numbered 0, after V lost 4 bases and J lost 1 base. The CDR3 has 14 amino acids. CDR3 region: CASSWDRGNTEAFF. The CDR3, as DNA: TGTGCCAGCAGTTGGGACAGGGGGAACACTGAAGCTTTCTTT.

The chain links TRBV19 to TRBJ1-5; D is undetermined. V dropped 7 bases and J dropped 9 bases, with 19 bases sitting between them. Germline lookup yields CDR1 LNHDA and CDR2 SQIVND (reference sequence). The CDR3 consists of 14 residues. The DNA for the CDR3 is TGTGCCAGTAAAGAAACCGCCCCTCTAGGGCCCCAGCATTTT. Translated, it gives CASKETAPLGPQHF.

V gene TRBV6-2 or TRBV6-3 combines with J gene TRBJ2-2, with D perhaps TRBD1 (5 bases). Germline V gene sequence: CDR1 MNHEY, CDR2 SVGEGT. CDR3 size: 16 residues. V lost 2 bases and J lost 5, with 15 bases in between. The DNA for the CDR3 is TGTGCCAGCAGTTACGGACATACGTTTAGAACCGGGGAGCTGTTTTTT. Translation: CASSYGHTFRTGELFF.

The rearrangement links TRBV3-1 (or the pseudogene TRBV3-2) to TRBJ2-5; D is possibly TRBD2 (6 bases). Germline V gene data show CDR1 as LGHDT and CDR2 as YNNKEL (reference sequence). The ends were cut back, 2 bases at V and 1 base at J, with 11 bases in the middle. CDR3 length: 15 amino acids. CDR3 region: CASSQRDSLQETQYF. CDR3 DNA sequence: TGTGCCAGCAGCCAAAGGGACTCACTCCAAGAGACCCAGTACTTC.

This clone was seen a few times. V is TRBV30 and J is TRBJ2-7, with 7 bases matching TRBD1. CDR1 GTSNPN and CDR2 SVGIG come from the germline V gene (reference sequence). With 8 bases clipped from V and 1 base from J, the junction kept 5 bases outside the gene matches. The CDR3 loop spans 12 amino acids. The CDR3 here is CAGGQWSYEQYF. The CDR3 DNA reads TGTGCCGGGGGACAGTGGTCCTACGAGCAGTACTTC.

The chain joins TRBV7-9 to TRBJ1-3; D is perhaps TRBD1 (5 bases). V shed 2 bases and J shed 0 bases, with 8 bases lying between them. This CDR3 spans 15 amino acids. In germline, CDR1 is SEHNR, CDR2 FQNEAQ (reference sequence). The CDR3 loop is CASSLTGDSGNTIYF. The CDR3, as DNA: TGTGCCAGCAGCTTAACGGGGGACTCTGGAAACACCATATATTTT.

V gene TRBV12-3 or TRBV12-4 combines with J gene TRBJ2-5; the D gene is possibly TRBD2 (6 bases). The V and J ends lost 3 bases and 5 bases respectively, with 10 bases between them. This CDR3 region has 13 residues. The CDR3 here is CASSLPGEETQYF. CDR3 DNA: TGTGCCAGCAGTTTGCCGGGGGAGGAGACCCAGTACTTC.

This clone was recorded a few times. The V and J genes are TRBV29-1 and TRBJ2-5; 7 bases are shared with TRBD2. The CDR3 has 17 amino acids. The germline V gene has CDR1 SQVTM and CDR2 ANQGSEA. Germline trimming cut 2 bases from V and 1 base from J; bases unmatched to any gene: 13. DNA for the CDR3: TGCAGCGTTGAAACCGCTCCCCCGGGAGGCTCCCAAGAGACCCAGTACTTC. This codes for CSVETAPPGGSQETQYF.

This chain connects TRBV24-1 to TRBJ2-1; perhaps TRBD2 as D (5 bases). Looked up from germline, CDR1 is KGHDR and CDR2 is SFDVKD. The CDR3 is 11 amino acids. Between the trimmed V and J ends, which lost 6 bases and 10 bases, there was a span of 9 bases. CDR3 region: CATSSWREQFF. The CDR3 nucleotides read TGTGCCACCAGTAGTTGGAGGGAGCAGTTCTTC.

V usage is TRBV5-4 and J usage is TRBJ2-5; 8 bases line up with TRBD2. The V and J ends lost 4 bases and 4 bases, in that order; junction bases with no gene match: 6. The CDR3 is made up of 14 amino acids. Germline assignment: CDR1 SGHNT and CDR2 YYREEE (reference sequence). The CDR3 DNA reads TGTGCCAGCAGCCCGGGAGGGCGACTAGAGACCCAGTACTTC. Its translation: CASSPGGRLETQYF.

The chain is built from TRBV6-6 and TRBJ2-5; 9 bases are a match to TRBD2. Germline CDR1 MNHNY, CDR2 SVGAGI (reference sequence). The CDR3 has 15 residues. Trimming cost V 6 bases and J 2 bases; bases outside gene matches: 7. CDR3 nucleotides: TGTGCCAGCAGCCCAACTAGCGGGTGGCAAGAGACCCAGTACTTC. Translating it yields CASSPTSGWQETQYF.

This clone was picked up one time. This CDR3 reads CASSSPVGLISTDTQYF. The CDR3 nucleotides read TGTGCCAGCAGCTCGCCCGTAGGACTAATAAGCACAGATACGCAGTATTTT. The chain combines TRBV7-6 with TRBJ2-3; a possible D gene is TRBD2 (6 bases). The V and J ends lost 4 bases and 0 bases respectively, with 17 bases between them. CDR3 length: 17 amino acids. The germline V gene has CDR1 SGHVS and CDR2 FNYEAQ.

In its sample, this clone was seen a few times. This sequence joins TRBV2 and TRBJ2-7, with TRBD1 identical over 8 bases. The ends lost 10 bases at V and 1 base at J; junction bases unmatched: 6. The germline V gene encodes CDR1 SNHLY and CDR2 FYNNEI. The CDR3 has 13 residues. CDR3 region: CAIMGTGSYEQYF. In DNA, the CDR3 is TGTGCCATTATGGGGACAGGTTCCTACGAGCAGTACTTC.

V usage is TRBV3-1 (or the pseudogene TRBV3-2) and J usage is TRBJ2-1, with D possibly matching TRBD2 (6 bases). The V gene lost 2 bases and the J gene lost 3 bases, with 11 bases spanning the gap. This CDR3 region has 15 residues. Germline CDR1 reads LGHDT; CDR2 reads YNNKEL (reference sequence). CDR3 sequence (DNA): TGTGCCAGCAGCCAACGGGAGTCGTACTACAATGAGCAGTTCTTC. Residues: CASSQRESYYNEQFF.

V usage is TRBV7-2 and J usage is TRBJ1-2, with TRBD1 as a possible D gene (6 bases). The germline V and J ends were trimmed by 1 base and 1 base, with 7 bases remaining between them. This CDR3 is 14 amino acids long. Germline loops: CDR1 SGHTA, CDR2 FQGNSA. In DNA, the CDR3 is TGTGCCAGCAGCTTAGGACAGGATAACTATGGCTACACCTTC. Its translation is CASSLGQDNYGYTF.

The chain recombines TRBV3-1 (or the pseudogene TRBV3-2) with TRBJ1-2; 8 bases are a match to TRBD1. Germline CDR1 is LGHDT and CDR2 is YNNKEL (reference sequence). V shed 6 bases and J 8 bases; nucleotides not matched to a gene: 8. The CDR3 spans 13 residues. CDR3 DNA: TGTGCCAGCAGTCATAACAGGGGGAGGGGCTACACCTTC. Encoded protein: CASSHNRGRGYTF.

The V gene is TRBV7-2, the J gene TRBJ2-2; 9 bases align to TRBD2. Germline-derived CDR1 and CDR2 are SGHTA and FQGNSA. CDR3 size: 17 residues. The trim removed 3 bases at V and 5 bases at J, leaving 10 bases unmatched. CDR3 sequence (DNA): TGTGCCAGCAGCTTTAGCGGGAGTGGGGTTAGGACCGGGGAGCTGTTTTTT. Translation gives CASSFSGSGVRTGELFF.

J is TRBJ2-7 and V is TRBV11-1; 9 nucleotides agree with TRBD2. This CDR3 has 16 amino acids. From germline, CDR1 is SGHAT and CDR2 FQDESV (reference sequence). With 4 bases clipped from V and 3 bases from J, the junction kept 10 bases outside the gene matches. As DNA, the CDR3 is TGTGCCAGCAGCTCCCGGGATAGCGGGAGATTCTACGAGCAGTACTTC. It is translated as CASSSRDSGRFYEQYF.

The rearrangement joins TRBV19 to TRBJ1-1; D might be TRBD1 (5 bases). CDR1 LNHDA and CDR2 SQIVND come from the germline V gene (reference sequence). CDR3 length: 12 amino acids. With 3 bases removed from V and 6 bases from J, the gap between germline ends came to 8 bases. The CDR3 reads CASSIWGAEAFF. CDR3 in DNA: TGTGCCAGTAGTATCTGGGGCGCTGAAGCTTTCTTT.